This is a list of T cell receptor beta chains from one sample in a study of T cells in localized non-small cell lung cancer. Method: immunoSEQ multiplex PCR; TCRdb's copy keeps in-frame clones and lacks some. The sample includes around 19,000 clones, about four fifths of them seen just once. The input for sequencing was peripheral blood, taken before any cancer treatment. Receptors originate from a male donor at least 60 years old with stage III lung adenocarcinoma. Both conserved end residues are part of each CDR3. A D gene is named only where the DNA matches it firmly. Clone size is stated in some rows and not others, as once, few, many or a class when expanded.

size | D | J | V | CDR3 | DNA
. | . | TRBJ2-5 | TRBV5-1 | CASSLRGIIETQYF | TGCGCCAGCAGCTTGAGGGGGATAATTGAGACCCAGTACTTC
few | . | TRBJ1-1 | TRBV11-2 | CATRGSRMNTEAFF | TGTGCCACCCGCGGAAGTAGGATGAACACTGAAGCTTTCTTT
. | TRBD1 | TRBJ2-3 | TRBV10-1 | CASSPGQAPTDTQYF | TGCGCCAGCAGTCCGGGACAGGCCCCCACAGATACGCAGTATTTT
. | . | TRBJ2-5 | TRBV27 | CASSPSVGPRRGETQYF | TGTGCCAGCAGTCCCTCGGTGGGACCCCGGAGGGGAGAGACCCAGTACTTC
. | . | TRBJ1-6 | TRBV9 | CASSVGGGLNSPLHF | TGTGCCAGCAGCGTAGGGGGGGGGCTCAATTCACCCCTCCACTTT
. | . | TRBJ2-6 | TRBV19 | CASSATGSGANVLTF | TGTGCCAGTAGTGCTACCGGTTCTGGGGCCAACGTCCTGACTTTC
medium-sized | . | TRBJ2-5 | TRBV19 | CASSITFQETQYF | TGTGCCAGTAGTATAACTTTCCAAGAGACCCAGTACTTC
. | TRBD1 | TRBJ1-5 | TRBV19 | CASSLEQGNQPQHF | TGTGCCAGTAGTCTTGAACAGGGGAATCAGCCCCAGCATTTT
. | TRBD1 | TRBJ1-6 | TRBV10-2 | CATHADRDSPLHF | TGCGCCACCCATGCCGACAGGGATTCACCCCTCCACTTT
. | . | TRBJ1-5 | TRBV7-8 | CASSSNLGQPQHF | TGTGCCAGCAGCTCCAATTTGGGTCAGCCCCAGCATTTT
few | TRBD2 | TRBJ2-2 | TRBV5-1 | CASSIGLAGGPSNTGELFF | TGCGCCAGCAGCATAGGACTAGCGGGGGGGCCATCGAACACCGGGGAGCTGTTTTTT
. | . | TRBJ1-5 | TRBV6-1 | CASTEGGGYQPQHF | TGTGCCAGCACCGAGGGGGGGGGCTATCAGCCCCAGCATTTT
. | TRBD1 | TRBJ2-2 | TRBV6-1 | CASSPGTANTGELFF | TGTGCCAGCAGTCCCGGGACAGCGAACACCGGGGAGCTGTTTTTT
. | . | TRBJ1-2 | TRBV19 | CASKAPYRVSNYGYTF | TGTGCCAGTAAGGCCCCCTACAGGGTCTCTAACTATGGCTACACCTTC
. | TRBD2 | TRBJ2-3 | TRBV2 | CASSASGGTTDTQYF | TGTGCCAGCAGTGCTAGCGGGGGGACCACAGATACGCAGTATTTT
. | TRBD1 | TRBJ1-2 | TRBV27 | CASSLGTGNYGYTF | TGTGCCAGCAGTTTAGGGACAGGGAACTATGGCTACACCTTC
. | TRBD1 | TRBJ1-6 | TRBV6-6 | CASRPGQGVFSPLHF | TGTGCCAGCAGACCTGGACAGGGTGTCTTTTCACCCCTCCACTTT
. | TRBD2 | TRBJ2-5 | TRBV11-2 | CASSSTRGGPETQYF | TGTGCCAGCAGCTCCACTCGGGGGGGCCCGGAGACCCAGTACTTC
. | . | TRBJ1-3 | TRBV7-2 | CASSPRTLRSGNTIYF | TGTGCCAGCAGCCCGAGGACACTACGCTCTGGAAACACCATATATTTT
medium-sized | TRBD1 | TRBJ2-1 | TRBV5-8 | CASSPGTGVNEQFF | TGTGCCAGCAGTCCCGGGACAGGGGTCAATGAGCAGTTCTTC
. | . | TRBJ1-1 | TRBV27 | CASILGTEAFF | TGTGCCAGCATCCTAGGGACTGAAGCTTTCTTT
. | . | TRBJ2-5 | TRBV5-5 | CASSRDVQETQYF | TGTGCCAGCAGCAGGGACGTCCAAGAGACCCAGTACTTC
few | TRBD1 | TRBJ1-3 | TRBV19 | CASSVQGSSGNTIYF | TGTGCCAGTAGTGTACAGGGGAGCTCTGGAAACACCATATATTTT
. | TRBD1 | TRBJ1-1 | TRBV14 | CASSQVSRVGQGIVTEAFF | TGTGCCAGCAGCCAAGTTTCCCGCGTCGGACAGGGGATTGTCACTGAAGCTTTCTTT
few | . | TRBJ1-3 | TRBV9 | CASSVSGNTIYF | TGTGCCAGCAGCGTAAGTGGAAACACCATATATTTT
. | TRBD2 | TRBJ2-7 | TRBV4-2 | CASSPGLAGGSGEQYF | TGTGCCAGCAGCCCGGGACTAGCGGGGGGGTCAGGCGAGCAGTACTTC
. | . | TRBJ1-2 | TRBV7-9 | CASRPPTADGYTF | TGTGCCAGCAGGCCACCTACGGCAGATGGCTACACCTTC
. | TRBD1 | TRBJ2-1 | TRBV6-1 | CASSEPDRGFYNEQFF | TGTGCCAGCAGTGAACCCGACAGGGGCTTTTACAATGAGCAGTTCTTC
. | TRBD1 | TRBJ1-1 | TRBV2 | CASRGTGGYTEALF | TGTGCCAGCAGGGGGACAGGGGGCTACACTGAAGCTCTCTTT
. | TRBD1 | TRBJ1-6 | TRBV15 | CATSTTHRGSYNSPLHF | TGTGCCACCAGTACCACTCACAGGGGTTCCTATAATTCACCCCTCCACTTT
. | . | TRBJ2-1 | TRBV7-2 | CASSLGWGLYNEQFF | TGTGCCAGCAGCTTAGGATGGGGGCTGTATAATGAGCAGTTCTTC
. | . | TRBJ1-5 | TRBV7-2 | CASSLQPLQPQHF | TGTGCCAGCAGCCTCCAGCCTCTTCAGCCCCAGCATTTT
once | . | TRBJ1-1 | TRBV5-1 | CASSLEQGGYTEAFF | TGCGCCAGCAGCTTGGAACAGGGAGGATACACTGAAGCTTTCTTT
. | . | TRBJ1-4 | TRBV11-2 | CASSLLYRATNEKLFF | TGTGCCAGCAGCTTACTCTACCGGGCAACTAATGAAAAACTGTTTTTT
. | . | TRBJ2-3 | TRBV5-4 | CASSLRGARDTQYF | TGTGCCAGCAGCTTAAGGGGGGCGCGGGATACGCAGTATTTT
. | . | TRBJ1-1 | TRBV9 | CASSVGGTAPTEAFF | TGTGCCAGCAGCGTAGGTGGGACGGCTCCCACTGAAGCTTTCTTT
. | . | TRBJ2-1 | TRBV5-1 | CASSPYPGESYNEQFF | TGCGCCAGCAGCCCCTACCCGGGGGAATCCTACAATGAGCAGTTCTTC
. | TRBD1 | TRBJ2-3 | TRBV9 | CASSVGQAGTNTQYF | TGTGCCAGCAGCGTCGGACAGGCCGGGACAAATACGCAGTATTTT
few | . | TRBJ1-4 | TRBV5-1 | CASSLTGTQTRANEKLFF | TGCGCCAGCAGCTTAACCGGGACACAGACTCGAGCTAATGAAAAACTGTTTTTT
. | . | TRBJ2-5 | TRBV29-1 | CSVDPQETQYF | TGCAGCGTTGACCCCCAAGAGACCCAGTACTTC
. | . | TRBJ2-2 | TRBV19 | CASTTQGGLTGELFF | TGTGCCAGTACCACCCAAGGGGGGTTAACCGGGGAGCTGTTTTTT
. | TRBD1 | TRBJ1-4 | TRBV6-5 | CASSYSSAGGYEKLFF | TGTGCCAGCAGTTACTCGTCGGCAGGGGGATATGAAAAACTGTTTTTT
. | TRBD1 | TRBJ2-7 | TRBV25-1 | CASSPSGQGAREQYF | TGTGCCAGCAGTCCGTCGGGACAGGGGGCTCGGGAGCAGTACTTC
. | . | TRBJ2-1 | TRBV5-1 | CASSSTVGYNEQFF | TGCGCCAGCAGCTCTACGGTTGGTTACAATGAGCAGTTCTTC